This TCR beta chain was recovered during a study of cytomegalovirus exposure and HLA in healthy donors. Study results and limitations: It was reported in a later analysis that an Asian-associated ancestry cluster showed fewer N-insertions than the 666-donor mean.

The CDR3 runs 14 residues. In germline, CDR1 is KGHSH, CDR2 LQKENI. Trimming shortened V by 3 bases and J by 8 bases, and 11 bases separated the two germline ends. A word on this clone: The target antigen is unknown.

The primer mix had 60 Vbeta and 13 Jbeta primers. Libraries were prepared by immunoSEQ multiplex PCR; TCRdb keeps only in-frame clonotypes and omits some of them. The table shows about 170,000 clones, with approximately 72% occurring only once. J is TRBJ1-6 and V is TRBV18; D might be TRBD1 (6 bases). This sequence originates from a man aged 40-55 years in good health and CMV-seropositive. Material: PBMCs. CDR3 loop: CASSPKGGDSPLHF. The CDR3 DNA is TGTGCCAGCTCACCCAAGGGGGGGGATTCACCCCTCCACTTT.